The 32 T cell receptor beta chains reported below all come from one sample, sequenced in a study of tumor and adjacent non-tumor tissue in lung cancer. A modified ARM-PCR protocol with three rounds of nested PCR amplified TCRbeta. MiXCR, applied by TCRdb to the multiplex PCR reads, yields one record per CDR3 protein. The table has 200,000 or so distinct CDR3 sequences, 71% seen once; the top ten hold 25%. This sample's RNA came from whole unsorted tissue. The specimen sequenced was lung tumor tissue. The receptors here all came from a man aged 55 to 69 with non-small cell lung cancer.

In this sample, this clonotype turned up once. The junction and the germline gene differ at one end; a read error may be behind it. The V call is TRBV11-2, the J call TRBJ1-6; 7 bases fit TRBD1. This CDR3 is 16 amino acids long. CDR1 SGHAT and CDR2 FQNNGV come from the germline V gene. The CDR3 region has the DNA TGTGCCAGCAGCCTACGACAGGACAGGTCTTATTTACCCCTCCTCTTT. Translating gives CASSLRQDRSYLPLLF.

The chain joins TRBV12-3 or TRBV12-4 to TRBJ1-5; 9 bases fit TRBD1. CDR3 length: 14 residues. The V gene end was trimmed by 6 bases and the J gene end by 9 bases; junction bases not matched to a gene: 9. In DNA, the CDR3 is TGTGCCAGCAGAGATACAGGGGGCGGATTGCCCCAGCATTTT. It translates to CASRDTGGGLPQHF.

A word on this clonotype: A much larger clone differs by one base, so this may be a read error. The gene calls are TRBV20-1 and TRBJ2-7; D is undetermined. V lost 5 bases, J lost 4 bases, and 18 bases lay in between. This CDR3 has 14 amino acids. The V gene's germline CDR1 is DFQATT and CDR2 SNEGSKA (reference sequence). CDR3 DNA: TGCAGTGCTGACATGGGGTCTACTCCTTACGAGCAGTACTTC. Its protein is CSADMGSTPYEQYF.

Notes on this clonotype: A much larger clone lies one base from this, so it may be a read error. This chain uses TRBV20-1 with TRBJ1-1; D gene uncertain. Trimming pared 5 bases from V and 5 bases from J, leaving 21 bases between. CDR1 and CDR2 (germline): DFQATT, SNEGSKA (reference sequence). CDR3 length: 15 residues. The chain's CDR3 is CSAPPGLRDSTEAFF. The CDR3 region has the DNA TGCAGTGCTCCGCCAGGATTGAGGGATAGTACTGAAGCTTTCTTT.

With regard to this clonotype: This may be a read error, as it is one base from a much larger clone. The CDR3 is CSARVRDVAEAFF. For the CDR3, the DNA is TGCAGTGCTAGAGTCCGAGATGTCGCTGAAGCTTTCTTT. The chain links TRBV20-1 to TRBJ1-1; no reliable D call. The CDR3 is made up of 13 amino acids. Germline CDR1 reads DFQATT; CDR2 reads SNEGSKA (reference sequence). V lost 1 base to trimming and J lost 6 bases, with 12 bases between them.

CDR3: CASSDIWPSSYEQYF. The CDR3 DNA follows: TGTGCCAGCAGTGACATTTGGCCTAGCTCCTACGAGCAGTACTTC. V usage is TRBV6-1 and J usage is TRBJ2-7; no definite D call. Between the trimmed V and J ends, which lost 3 bases and 0 bases, there was a span of 12 bases. Germline V gives CDR1 MNHNS, CDR2 SASEGT. This CDR3 region has 15 residues.

This chain joins TRBV6-1 and TRBJ2-7; tentative D call: TRBD1 (8 bases). Trimming left V 7 bases short and J 11 bases short, with 21 bases between. There are 13 residues in the CDR3. CDR1 and CDR2 from the germline V gene are MNHNS and SASEGT. The CDR3 bases are TGTGCCAGCATCCTGACAGGGGATCGGGAGGAGTACTTC. Amino acid sequence: CASILTGDREEYF.

This clonotype was seen a handful of times. A much larger clone is a single base away; this may be a read error. The rearrangement joins TRBV11-2 to TRBJ1-4; D is perhaps TRBD1 (5 bases). The V end was cut by 5 bases, the J end by 9 bases, with 16 bases between. CDR3 length: 14 residues. In germline, CDR1 is SGHAT, CDR2 FQNNGV. CDR3 residues: CASSLEDTGQKLFF. The CDR3 coding sequence is TGTGCCAGCAGCCTGGAAGATACAGGACAAAAACTGTTTTTT.

Turning to this clonotype: It is likely a read error, because the conserved phenylalanine at the end of the CDR3 is missing. The rearrangement links TRBV6-2 or TRBV6-3 to TRBJ2-7; 9 bases align to TRBD2. The ends lost 4 bases at V and 3 bases at J; junction bases unmatched: 7. CDR3 size: 15 residues. CDR1 MNHEY and CDR2 SVGEGT come from the germline V gene. CDR3 amino acids: CASSSASGVVYEQYL. The CDR3, as DNA: TGTGCCAGCAGTTCCGCTAGCGGGGTTGTCTACGAGCAGTACTTA.

This clonotype was detected only once. Mismatch with germline at one junction end may stem from a read error. J is TRBJ1-2 and V is TRBV5-4, with D unresolved. Germline CDR1 SGHNT, CDR2 YYREEE (reference sequence). The CDR3 runs 15 residues. For the CDR3, the DNA is TGTGCCAGCAGCTTGGGGGTCGATCTTAACTATGGCTATACCTTC. This translates into CASSLGVDLNYGYTF. The whole variable domain, filled in from reference TRBV5-4 and TRBJ1-2, reads ETGVTQSPTHLIKTRGQQVTLRCSSQSGHNTVSWYQQALGQGPQFIFQYYREEENGRGNFPPRFSGLQFPNYSSELNVNALELDDSALYLCASSLGVDLNYGYTFGSGTRLTVV.

A note on this clonotype: The CDR3 does not close with the conserved phenylalanine or tryptophan, likely indicating a read error. The rearrangement joins TRBV11-3 to TRBJ2-1; D is undetermined. The germline V gene encodes CDR1 SGHNT and CDR2 YENEEA. The CDR3 covers 13 residues. The CDR3 spells CARSLLRVNEQFL. The CDR3, as DNA: TGTGCCAGGAGCTTACTAAGGGTAAATGAGCAGTTCCTC.

This clonotype came up a few times. The CDR3 region is CASSLVWELDEAFF. The CDR3 coding sequence is TGTGCCAGCAGCTTAGTTTGGGAACTGGATGAAGCTTTCTTT. The chain joins TRBV7-8 to TRBJ1-1; D is ambiguous. CDR1 is SGHVS and CDR2 is FQNEAQ in the germline V gene. Trimming removed 1 base from V and 7 bases from J, with 13 bases in between. This CDR3 is built from 14 residues.

The J gene is TRBJ2-7, the V gene TRBV20-1; D is possibly TRBD2 (5 bases). From germline, CDR1 is DFQATT and CDR2 SNEGSKA (reference sequence). There are 14 residues in the CDR3. Here the CDR3 reads CRDPPSGSSYEQYF. The CDR3 DNA sequence: TGCAGAGATCCCCCTAGTGGGAGCTCCTACGAGCAGTACTTC.

The sample holds many counts of this clonotype. CDR3 coding DNA: TGCAGTGCTAGATCGTTCGGGGGCAATCAGCCCCAGCATTTT. It is translated as CSARSFGGNQPQHF. The chain is built from TRBV20-1 and TRBJ1-5; D remains unclear. CDR3 length: 14 amino acids. Deletions cut 2 bases from V and 2 bases from J, with 10 bases between. Looked up from germline, CDR1 is DFQATT and CDR2 is SNEGSKA (reference sequence).

On this clonotype itself: The junction differs from germline at one of its ends, possibly a read error. The rearrangement links TRBV24-1 to TRBJ2-1; 8 bases agree with TRBD2. The CDR3 contains 16 residues. Per germline, CDR1 KGHDR and CDR2 SFDVKD. The CDR3 region is CVTSDLRGDSYNEQFF. The CDR3 DNA follows: TGTGTCACCAGTGATTTGCGGGGGGACTCCTACAATGAGCAGTTCTTC.

This clonotype was counted a single time. This sequence joins TRBV11-2 and TRBJ2-1, with a tentative D call TRBD1 (7 bases). V was clipped by 9 bases and J by 6 bases, with 21 bases between them. The CDR3 is 15 residues long. Germline V CDR1 and CDR2: SGHAT, FQNNGV. The CDR3 protein is CASGWGRDRFNEQFF. CDR3 DNA sequence: TGTGCCAGTGGCTGGGGGCGGGACAGATTCAATGAGCAGTTCTTC.

This sequence joins TRBV20-1 and TRBJ2-7; D may be TRBD2 (5 bases). Germline V CDR1 and CDR2: DFQATT, SNEGSKA (reference sequence). V was trimmed by 5 bases and J by 0 bases, leaving 8 bases between them. The length of the CDR3 is 12 residues. The CDR3 nucleotides read TGCAGTGCTTTTGGACTCTCCTACGAGCAGTACTTC. It specifies CSAFGLSYEQYF.

The V call is TRBV12-3 or TRBV12-4, the J call TRBJ2-1; 8 bases are a match to TRBD2. This CDR3 is built from 15 residues. The trim removed 8 bases at V and 7 bases at J, leaving 13 bases unmatched. The CDR3 region has the DNA TGTGCCAGCGGTAAGGGACTAGTGGGTGCAAATGAGCAGTTCTTC. The encoded protein is CASGKGLVGANEQFF.

Many counts were recorded for this clonotype. The V and J genes are TRBV20-1 and TRBJ1-5, with a tentative D call TRBD1 (6 bases). The germline CDR1 and CDR2 sequences are DFQATT and SNEGSKA (reference sequence). V was cut by 0 bases and J by 6 bases, with 9 bases left in between. This CDR3 is built from 13 residues. For the CDR3, the DNA is TGCAGTGCTAGAGATCCCAGGGGTCAGCCCCAGCATTTT. Amino acids: CSARDPRGQPQHF.

Of note for this clonotype: One end of the junction does not line up with germline, which may come from a read error. The V and J genes are TRBV20-1 and TRBJ2-7; TRBD1 might be the D (6 bases). The CDR3 loop spans 12 amino acids. The germline CDR1 and CDR2 sequences are DFQATT and SNEGSKA (reference sequence). The CDR3 protein is CSTRVTGFEQYF. The CDR3 region has the DNA TGCAGTACTAGAGTCACAGGGTTCGAGCAGTACTTC.

The CDR3 bases are TGTGCCAGCAGCCCTATCTTCACAGCGGGAGGCTGCACAGATACGCAGTATTTT. Translating it yields CASSPIFTAGGCTDTQYF. This chain connects TRBV6-9 to TRBJ2-3, with 9 bases lining up with TRBD2. Germline CDR1 and CDR2: MNHGY and SVAAGI. The CDR3 loop spans 18 amino acids. After removal of 6 bases from V and 1 base from J, the junction contained 14 bases not matched to a gene.

A word on this clonotype: One end of the junction is discordant with germline, which a read error may explain. The CDR3 sequence: CANSSGTVSEYF. The DNA for the CDR3 is TGTGCCAACAGCTCCGGGACGGTGAGTGAGTACTTC. This chain joins TRBV7-8 and TRBJ2-7; tentatively, D is TRBD1 or TRBD2 (5 bases each). In germline, CDR1 is SGHVS, CDR2 FQNEAQ. The CDR3 runs to 12 residues.

This clonotype was detected many times. The rearrangement joins TRBV4-1 to TRBJ2-1; 8 bases fit TRBD1. J was trimmed by 11 bases and V by 4 bases; bases with no gene match: 10. Germline CDR1 MGHRA, CDR2 YSYEKL. There are 14 residues in the CDR3. The CDR3 bases are TGCGCCAGCAGCCCCGGACAGGGTTTAGAGAAGCAGTTCTTC. Translation: CASSPGQGLEKQFF.

Points on this clonotype: A much larger clone sits a single nucleotide away, making a read error possible. The gene calls are TRBV28 and TRBJ1-5; D not resolved. The V and J ends lost 7 bases and 1 base respectively, with 20 bases between them. The CDR3 is 17 residues long. CDR1 and CDR2 from the germline V gene are MDHEN and SYDVKM. The CDR3 DNA reads TGTGCCAGCACTATTGGACCTCTAGGGTTGAGCAATCAGCCCCAGCATTTT. Translated, it gives CASTIGPLGLSNQPQHF.

In regard to this clonotype: The CDR3 end shows no conserved phenylalanine or tryptophan, and so a read error is likely. The chain uses TRBV6-1 and TRBJ2-4; D possibly corresponds to TRBD2 (6 bases). The germline V gene has CDR1 MNHNS and CDR2 SASEGT. The CDR3 runs to 13 residues. The CDR3, as DNA: TGCGCCAGCAGCCTAACGGGGGAAAACATTCAGTACCTC. Translating it yields CASSLTGENIQYL.

V and J are TRBV20-1 and TRBJ2-7, with a possible D match to TRBD1 (5 bases). Trimming shortened V by 3 bases and J by 2 bases, and 11 bases separated the two germline ends. The germline gives CDR1 DFQATT, CDR2 SNEGSKA (reference sequence). CDR3 length equals 13 residues. CDR3 amino acids: CSARSTATYEQYF. The CDR3 bases are TGCAGTGCTAGGTCGACAGCGACCTACGAGCAGTACTTC.

A remark on this clonotype: This clone may be a read error of a much larger clone one base away. This likely comes from a read error, as the CDR3 has no conserved phenylalanine or tryptophan at its end. The chain links TRBV6-1 to TRBJ2-5; D might be TRBD2 (5 bases). Germline V gives CDR1 MNHNS, CDR2 SASEGT. Deletions cut 6 bases from V and 5 bases from J, with 16 bases between. The CDR3 runs 14 residues. Here the CDR3 reads CASRWEMGSETQYL. CDR3 DNA sequence: TGTGCCAGCAGATGGGAGATGGGGTCCGAGACCCAGTACTTA.

Comments on this clonotype: One junction end disagrees with the germline gene, perhaps due to a read error. The chain recombines TRBV4-2 with TRBJ1-1; D is unclear. CDR1 is LGHNA and CDR2 is YNFKEQ in the germline V gene. This CDR3 region has 16 residues. Here the CDR3 reads CASSHVQTSRNTEAIF. The CDR3 bases are TGTGCCAGCAGCCATGTCCAGACGTCTAGAAACACTGAAGCTATCTTT.

As concerns this clonotype: An end of the junction does not agree with germline; a read error may underlie this. The chain couples TRBV6-5 to TRBJ1-2; D gene unclear. CDR3 length: 14 amino acids. Germline V gene lookup returns CDR1 MNHEY and CDR2 SVGAGI. CDR3 nucleotide sequence: TGTGCCTGCAGCTCGCGGGCAGGAAGAGATGGCTACACCTTC. Its translation is CACSSRAGRDGYTF.

Comment on this clonotype: Sequence at one end of the junction differs from germline and may be a read error. V is TRBV13 and J is TRBJ1-1; 8 nucleotides agree with TRBD1. CDR3 size: 16 residues. CDR1 and CDR2 (germline): PRHDT, FYEKMQ (reference sequence). DNA of the CDR3: TGCGCCAGCAGCTTTGGGACAGGTATTAGGAGCACTGAAGCTTTCTTT. Translation gives CASSFGTGIRSTEAFF.

The V gene is TRBV28, the J gene TRBJ1-1; 8 positions match TRBD1. The CDR3 consists of 15 residues. Germline CDR1 reads MDHEN; CDR2 reads SYDVKM. V shed 5 bases, J shed 10 bases, and the junction held 15 bases outside the gene matches. The CDR3 DNA reads as TGTGCCAGCAGTCCCGTATCAGGGGGCGTGGGAGTAGCTTTCTTT. This sequence encodes CASSPVSGGVGVAFF.

This sequence joins TRBV5-4 and TRBJ2-3, with 9 bases matching TRBD2. The CDR3 has 14 amino acids. Trimming removed 5 bases from V and 7 bases from J; junction bases left unmatched: 8. CDR1 is SGHNT and CDR2 is YYREEE in the germline V gene (reference sequence). CDR3 nucleotide sequence: TGTGCCAGCAGAAATCGGCTAGCGGGATATACGCAGTATTTT. It codes for CASRNRLAGYTQYF.